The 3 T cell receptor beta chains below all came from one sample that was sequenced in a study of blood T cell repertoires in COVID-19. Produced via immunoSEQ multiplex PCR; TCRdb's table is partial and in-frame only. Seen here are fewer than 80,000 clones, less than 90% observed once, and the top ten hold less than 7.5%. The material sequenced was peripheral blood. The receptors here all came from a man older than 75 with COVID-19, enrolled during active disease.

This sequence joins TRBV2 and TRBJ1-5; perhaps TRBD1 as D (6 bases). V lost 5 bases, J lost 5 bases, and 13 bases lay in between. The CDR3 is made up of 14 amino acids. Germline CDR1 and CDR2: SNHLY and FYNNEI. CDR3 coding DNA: TGTGCCAGCAGTTATACAGGGACCTATCAGCCCCAGCATTTT. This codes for CASSYTGTYQPQHF.

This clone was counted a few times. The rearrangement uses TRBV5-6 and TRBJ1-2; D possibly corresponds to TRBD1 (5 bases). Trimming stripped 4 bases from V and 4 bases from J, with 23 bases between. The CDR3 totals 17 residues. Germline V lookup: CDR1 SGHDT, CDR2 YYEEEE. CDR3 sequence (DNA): TGTGCCAGCAGCACCCGACGTACACTCGCGGGGGTCTATGGCTACACCTTC. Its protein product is CASSTRRTLAGVYGYTF.

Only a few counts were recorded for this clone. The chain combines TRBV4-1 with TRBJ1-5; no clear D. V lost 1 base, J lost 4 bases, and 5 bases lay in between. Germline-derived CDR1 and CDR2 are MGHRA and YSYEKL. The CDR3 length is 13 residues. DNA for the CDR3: TGCGCCAGCAGCCAAGGGAGGAATCAGCCCCAGCATTTT. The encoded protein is CASSQGRNQPQHF.